In this sample, the clone carrying this T cell receptor beta chain turned up a few times. Its target is unknown. The sample belongs to a study of T-cell reconstitution after alpha-beta-depleted transplantation in children. Germline CDR1 LNHNV, CDR2 YYDKDF (reference sequence). V shed 0 bases and J 5 bases; nucleotides not matched to a gene: 7. This CDR3 is 16 amino acids long. The library targeted TCRbeta and was prepared with unique molecular identifiers. MiXCR was run by TCRdb on the PCR reads, yielding one entry per CDR3 protein. This table holds 610,000 or so distinct CDR3 sequences, approximately 30% found once. Findings of the study overall: Reportedly, roughly two months post-transplant, alpha-beta T cells arose from several hundred expanded graft clones. Elevated TCRbeta diversity at day 60 was traced, in some patients, to surviving recipient T cells and thymic progenitors. T-cell numbers and diversity one year post-transplant derived largely from freshly generated T cells.

The starting material was PBMCs, obtained before TCRalphabeta/CD19-depleted stem cell transplant. V gene TRBV15 combines with J gene TRBJ2-5, with 9 bases identical to TRBD1. The receptor was derived from a boy in the first two years of life with Wiskott-Aldrich syndrome, due to receive a stem cell transplant. CDR3 nucleotides: TGTGCCACCAGCAGAGATACTGGGACAGGGCTGGAGACCCAGTACTTC. It specifies CATSRDTGTGLETQYF.